The 12 T cell receptor beta chains listed next were all sequenced from one sample in a study of regulatory T cells in long-lasting Graves disease. Time point noted: newly diagnosed GD, antithyroid drugs for less than 3 months. The TCR library was made from RNA extracted from PBMCs. Relying on iRepertoire HTBI primers and Arm-PCR of CDR3 regions, the team built TCR beta libraries. One entry per CDR3 protein results from TCRdb running MiXCR on the multiplex PCR reads. The table lists around 400,000 distinct CDR3 sequences, roughly a sixth of them singletons, with approximately 21% in the top ten. Sequencing used peripheral blood mononuclear cells (PBMCs), obtained at new diagnosis, from a patient treated with antithyroid drugs. Receptor source: a female donor with Graves disease.

The J gene is TRBJ1-2, the V gene TRBV2; TRBD1 matches 8 bases. This CDR3 has 13 residues. Unmatched junction bases numbered 4, after V lost 3 bases and J lost 7 bases. The germline gives CDR1 SNHLY, CDR2 FYNNEI. The CDR3 region has the DNA TGTGCCAGCAGTGAGCAGGGGGCCCTTGGCTACACCTTC. It specifies CASSEQGALGYTF.

With respect to this clonotype: Because the CDR3 is missing its conserved closing phenylalanine or tryptophan, this is likely a read error. V gene TRBV2 combines with J gene TRBJ1-5; D is undetermined. This CDR3 comprises 16 residues. CDR1 and CDR2 (germline): SNHLY, FYNNEI. Between the trimmed V and J ends, which lost 3 bases and 0 bases, there was a span of 12 bases. The CDR3 DNA sequence: TGTGCCAGCAGTGATAACGGGTGGAGTAGCAATCAGCCCCAGCATCTT. Residues: CASSDNGWSSNQPQHL.

J is TRBJ1-2 and V is TRBV7-2; D unclear. Germline CDR1 and CDR2: SGHTA and FQGNSA. The CDR3 consists of 11 residues. Trimming cost V 10 bases and J 8 bases, with 14 bases left between them. The CDR3, as DNA: TGTGCCACCGCAGAGGAGGGAGGCTACACCTTC. This gives the protein CATAEEGGYTF.

Only a few counts were recorded for this clonotype. The chain is built from TRBV7-2 and TRBJ2-2; D is perhaps TRBD1 (6 bases). The CDR3 is made up of 17 amino acids. Trimming took 0 bases from V and 2 from J, leaving 13 bases between them. Germline V gene sequence: CDR1 SGHTA, CDR2 FQGNSA. CDR3 in amino acids: CASSLAFSDRNTGELFF. In DNA, the CDR3 is TGTGCCAGCAGCTTAGCGTTCTCGGACAGAAACACCGGGGAGCTGTTTTTT.

This clonotype was seen more than once but under ten times. The CDR3 reads CASSGELEKQFF. In DNA form, the CDR3 reads TGTGCCAGCAGTGGTGAATTGGAGAAGCAGTTCTTC. The chain is built from TRBV28 and TRBJ2-1; D is undetermined. Germline loops: CDR1 MDHEN, CDR2 SYDVKM. CDR3 length: 12 amino acids. Trimming left V 5 bases short and J 11 bases short, with 13 bases between.

This sequence joins TRBV6-1 and TRBJ1-5, with a possible D match to TRBD1 (5 bases). CDR1 MNHNS and CDR2 SASEGT come from the germline V gene. V was cut by 5 bases and J by 3 bases, with 14 bases left in between. The CDR3 totals 15 residues. The CDR3 loop reads CASSPGGVINQPQHF. The CDR3 nucleotides read TGTGCCAGCAGTCCCGGAGGGGTAATCAATCAGCCCCAGCATTTT.

This clonotype was counted ten times or more. The chain recombines TRBV7-3 with TRBJ2-1; 7 bases are shared with TRBD2. V trimming: 2 bases; J trimming: 2 bases; junction bases outside the gene matches: 3. The CDR3 has 15 residues. From germline, CDR1 is SGHTA and CDR2 FQGTGA. Here the CDR3 reads CASSLGGSTYNEQFF. DNA of the CDR3: TGTGCCAGCAGCTTAGGCGGGAGTACCTACAATGAGCAGTTCTTC.

The rearrangement links TRBV12-3 or TRBV12-4 to TRBJ2-2; no reliable D call. This CDR3 has 15 residues. The V gene lost 3 bases and the J gene lost 0 bases, with 8 bases spanning the gap. The CDR3 loop reads CASSFSDPNTGELFF. Written as DNA, the CDR3 is TGTGCCAGCAGTTTCAGCGACCCGAACACCGGGGAGCTGTTTTTT.

The chain couples TRBV3-1 to TRBJ1-6; D is unresolved. CDR3 length equals 16 residues. V lost 6 bases and J 2 bases, leaving 14 bases between the germline ends. CDR1 is LGHDT, CDR2 YNNKEL, per germline (reference sequence). The CDR3 DNA is TGTGCCAGCAGTCGCCGGGAGGGAACCTATAATTCACCCCTCCACTTT. Its translation: CASSRREGTYNSPLHF. The complete variable domain, with remaining parts taken from reference TRBV3-1 and TRBJ1-6, reads DTAVSQTPKYLVTQMGNDKSIKCEQNLGHDTMYWYKQDSKKFLKIMFSYNNKELIINETVPNRFSPKSPDKAHLNLHINSLELGDSAVYFCASSRREGTYNSPLHFGNGTRLTVT.

The chain employs TRBV2 and TRBJ1-1; D call uncertain. Germline-derived CDR1 and CDR2 are SNHLY and FYNNEI. The CDR3 sequence is 15 residues long. V was clipped by 2 bases and J by 5 bases, with 15 bases between them. CDR3 amino acids: CASSEIRGSGTEAFF. The CDR3 coding sequence is TGTGCCAGCAGTGAAATACGAGGCTCTGGTACTGAAGCTTTCTTT.

Of note for this clonotype: A much larger clone differs from this one at a single base, so this may be a read error. This chain joins TRBV29-1 and TRBJ2-1; D is undetermined. V dropped 2 bases and J dropped 12 bases, with 14 bases sitting between them. The CDR3 covers 12 residues. Per germline, CDR1 SQVTM and CDR2 ANQGSEA. The CDR3 coding sequence is TGCAGCGTTGAAAAAAGGGTTTTTGGGCAGTTCTTC. Translated: CSVEKRVFGQFF.

This clonotype was detected ten times or more. The V gene is TRBV20-1, the J gene TRBJ2-3; no clear D. Germline V gene data show CDR1 as DFQATT and CDR2 as SNEGSKA (reference sequence). The CDR3 is made up of 14 amino acids. V lost 5 bases and J 0 bases, leaving 12 bases between the germline ends. The CDR3, as DNA: TGCAGTGCTTCCGAGTGGGGAAGCACAGATACGCAGTATTTT. Translating gives CSASEWGSTDTQYF.